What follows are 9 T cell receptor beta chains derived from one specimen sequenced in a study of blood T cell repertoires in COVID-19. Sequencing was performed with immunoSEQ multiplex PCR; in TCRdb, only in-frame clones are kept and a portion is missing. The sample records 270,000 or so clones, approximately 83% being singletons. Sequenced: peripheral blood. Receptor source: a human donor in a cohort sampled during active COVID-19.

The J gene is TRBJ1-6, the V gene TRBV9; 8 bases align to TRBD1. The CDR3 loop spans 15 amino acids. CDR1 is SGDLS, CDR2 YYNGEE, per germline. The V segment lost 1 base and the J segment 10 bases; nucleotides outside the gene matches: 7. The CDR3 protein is CASSVRAGGGSPLHF. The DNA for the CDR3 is TGTGCCAGCAGCGTAAGGGCAGGGGGCGGATCACCCCTCCACTTT.

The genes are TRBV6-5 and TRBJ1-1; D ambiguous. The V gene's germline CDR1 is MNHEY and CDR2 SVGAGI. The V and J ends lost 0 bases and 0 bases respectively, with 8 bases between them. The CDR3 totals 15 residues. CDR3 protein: CASSYSWQMNTEAFF. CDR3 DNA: TGTGCCAGCAGTTACTCGTGGCAGATGAACACTGAAGCTTTCTTT.

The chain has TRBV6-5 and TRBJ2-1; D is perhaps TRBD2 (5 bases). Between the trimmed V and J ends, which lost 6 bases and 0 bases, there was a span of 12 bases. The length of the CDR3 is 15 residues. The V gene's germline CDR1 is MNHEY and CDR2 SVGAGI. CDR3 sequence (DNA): TGTGCCAGCAGGGAGGACCGGGCCTCCTACAATGAGCAGTTCTTC. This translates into CASREDRASYNEQFF.

CDR3 protein: CASSTYSSTDTQYF. CDR3 nucleotide sequence: TGCGCCAGCAGCACCTACAGCAGCACAGATACGCAGTATTTT. The gene calls are TRBV5-1 and TRBJ2-3; D is unclear. This CDR3 has 14 residues. Trimming shortened V by 4 bases and J by 0 bases, and 9 bases separated the two germline ends. CDR1 SGHRS and CDR2 YFSETQ come from the germline V gene.

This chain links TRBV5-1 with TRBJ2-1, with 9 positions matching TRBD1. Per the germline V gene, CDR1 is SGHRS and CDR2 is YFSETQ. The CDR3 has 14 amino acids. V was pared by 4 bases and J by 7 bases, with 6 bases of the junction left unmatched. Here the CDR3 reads CASSPDRGRNEQFF. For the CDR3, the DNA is TGCGCCAGCAGCCCCGACAGGGGGAGGAATGAGCAGTTCTTC.

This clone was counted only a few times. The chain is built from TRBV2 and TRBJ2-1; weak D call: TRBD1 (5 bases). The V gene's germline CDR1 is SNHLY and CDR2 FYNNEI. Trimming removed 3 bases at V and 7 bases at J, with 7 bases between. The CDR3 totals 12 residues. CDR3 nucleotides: TGTGCCAGCAGTGAGGGGCCTAATGAGCAGTTCTTC. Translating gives CASSEGPNEQFF.

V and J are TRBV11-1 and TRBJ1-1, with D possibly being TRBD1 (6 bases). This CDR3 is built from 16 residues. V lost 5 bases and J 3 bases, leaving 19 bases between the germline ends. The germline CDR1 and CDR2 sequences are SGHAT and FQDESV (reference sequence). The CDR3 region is CASSRNIPGVYTEAFF. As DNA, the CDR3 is TGTGCCAGCAGCCGTAATATTCCAGGGGTCTACACTGAAGCTTTCTTT.

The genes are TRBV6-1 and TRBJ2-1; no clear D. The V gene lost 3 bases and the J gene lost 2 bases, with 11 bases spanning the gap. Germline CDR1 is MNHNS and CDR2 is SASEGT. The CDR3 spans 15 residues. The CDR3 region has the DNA TGTGCCAGCAGTGAGGCAGGCGCGCCCTACAATGAGCAGTTCTTC. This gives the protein CASSEAGAPYNEQFF.

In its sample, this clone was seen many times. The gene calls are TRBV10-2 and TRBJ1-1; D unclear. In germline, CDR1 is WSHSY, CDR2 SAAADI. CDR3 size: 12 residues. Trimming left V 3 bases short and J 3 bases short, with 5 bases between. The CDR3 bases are TGCGCCAGCAGTGATGAGTACACTGAAGCTTTCTTT. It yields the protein CASSDEYTEAFF.